This T cell receptor (beta chain) was obtained from a study of blood T cells in healthy people across ages. Study-level points and caveats: PBMCs that were unsorted prevented a conclusive naive versus antigen-experienced comparison. More naive CD4+ cells and higher diversity were found in long-lived than in aged donors.

This clonotype was counted only a few times. No antigen is known for it. A second PCR of about 7 to 11 cycles used a sample-barcoded 5' primer and a J-beta primer mix. Per sample, CDR3-containing paired-end reads numbered at least 3 million. From the 5' RACE reads, TCRdb called clonotypes with MiXCR, one entry per CDR3 protein. The sample holds hundreds of thousands of distinct CDR3 sequences, approximately 50% seen once. The CDR3 contains 15 residues. V lost 1 base and J lost 0, with 7 bases in between. Germline V gene sequence: CDR1 SGHTA, CDR2 FQGNSA. Sequences were obtained from blood. V gene TRBV7-2 combines with J gene TRBJ2-1, with D unclear. This sequence originates from a woman aged 55-69 years in good health. In DNA, the CDR3 is TGTGCCAGCAGCTTAGGCTGGGGCTCCTACAATGAGCAGTTCTTC. This sequence encodes CASSLGWGSYNEQFF.